The entry below gives a single T cell receptor (beta chain) sequence along with its context. Its antigen is undetermined. This record belongs to a study of cytomegalovirus exposure and HLA in healthy donors. 13 Jbeta primers and 60 Vbeta primers were used for the PCR. Generated by immunoSEQ multiplex PCR, the TCRdb table keeps only in-frame clones and is missing some. This table has about 110,000 clones, 76% appearing once. Germline V gene lookup returns CDR1 MNHEY and CDR2 SMNVEV (reference sequence). The CDR3 spans 15 residues. V lost 5 bases, J lost 0 bases, and 3 bases stayed unmatched. Study conclusions and caveats: TRBV6-2, TRBV6-3 and some other V segments were excluded as indistinguishable. Earlier analysis found most TCR beta V segments productive about 90% or about 30% of the time.

The chain combines TRBV27 with TRBJ2-7, with 11 bases identical to TRBD2. The clonotype originates from a man aged 30 to 39 in good health and CMV-seropositive. The material sequenced was PBMCs. Written as DNA, the CDR3 is TGTGCCAGCAGTCTACTAGCGGGGGCCTCCTACGAGCAGTACTTC. Protein: CASSLLAGASYEQYF.